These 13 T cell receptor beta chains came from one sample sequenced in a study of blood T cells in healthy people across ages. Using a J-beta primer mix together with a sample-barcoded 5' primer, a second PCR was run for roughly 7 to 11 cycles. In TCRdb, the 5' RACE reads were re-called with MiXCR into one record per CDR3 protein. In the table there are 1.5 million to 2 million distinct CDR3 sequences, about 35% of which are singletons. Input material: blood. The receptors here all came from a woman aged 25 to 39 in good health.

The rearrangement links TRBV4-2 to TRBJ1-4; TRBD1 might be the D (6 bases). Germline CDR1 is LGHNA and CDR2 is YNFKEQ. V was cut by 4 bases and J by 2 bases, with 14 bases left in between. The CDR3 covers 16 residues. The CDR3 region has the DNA TGTGCCAGCAGCCGATTATCAGGGGATACTAATGAAAAACTGTTTTTT. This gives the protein CASSRLSGDTNEKLFF.

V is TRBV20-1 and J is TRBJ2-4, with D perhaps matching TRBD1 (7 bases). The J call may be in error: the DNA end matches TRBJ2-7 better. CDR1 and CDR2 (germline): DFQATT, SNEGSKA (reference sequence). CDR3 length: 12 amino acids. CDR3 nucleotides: TGCAGTGCTAGCCAGGGGGGTAGCGAGCAGTACTTC. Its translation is CSASQGGSEQYF.

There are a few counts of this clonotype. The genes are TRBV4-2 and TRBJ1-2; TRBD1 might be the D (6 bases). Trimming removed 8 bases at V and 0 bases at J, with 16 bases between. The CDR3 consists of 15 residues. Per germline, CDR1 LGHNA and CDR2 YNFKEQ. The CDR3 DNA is TGTGCCAGCGAGTCGAGGGCAGGGGCTAACTATGGCTACACCTTC. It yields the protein CASESRAGANYGYTF.

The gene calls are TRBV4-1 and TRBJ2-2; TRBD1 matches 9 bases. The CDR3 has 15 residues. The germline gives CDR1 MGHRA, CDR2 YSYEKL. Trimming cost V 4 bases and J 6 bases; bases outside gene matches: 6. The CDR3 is CASSLRDRDSGELFF. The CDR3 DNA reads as TGCGCCAGCAGCCTCCGGGACAGGGACTCCGGGGAGCTGTTTTTT.

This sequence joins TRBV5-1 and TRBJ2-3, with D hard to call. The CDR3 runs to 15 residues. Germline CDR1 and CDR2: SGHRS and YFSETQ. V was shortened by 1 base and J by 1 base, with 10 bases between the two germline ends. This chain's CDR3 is CASSLNPSGTDTQYF. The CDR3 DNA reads TGCGCCAGCAGCTTGAACCCCTCGGGCACAGATACGCAGTATTTT.

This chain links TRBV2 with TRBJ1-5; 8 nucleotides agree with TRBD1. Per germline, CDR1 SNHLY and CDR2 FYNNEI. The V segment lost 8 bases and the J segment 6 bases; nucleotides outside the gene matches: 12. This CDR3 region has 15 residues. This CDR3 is CASRTGSVRSQPQHF. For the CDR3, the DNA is TGTGCCAGCCGGACAGGGTCGGTTCGCAGTCAGCCCCAGCATTTT. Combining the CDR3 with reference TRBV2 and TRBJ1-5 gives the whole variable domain EPEVTQTPSHQVTQMGQEVILRCVPISNHLYFYWYRQILGQKVEFLVSFYNNEISEKSEIFDDQFSVERPDGSNFTLKIRSTKLEDSAMYFCASRTGSVRSQPQHFGDGTRLSIL.

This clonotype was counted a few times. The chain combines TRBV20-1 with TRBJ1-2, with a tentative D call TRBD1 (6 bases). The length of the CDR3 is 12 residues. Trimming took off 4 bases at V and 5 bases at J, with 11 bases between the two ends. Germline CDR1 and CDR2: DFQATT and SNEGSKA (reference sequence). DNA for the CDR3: TGCAGTGCTACAGGGGATCGGTATGGCTACACCTTC. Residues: CSATGDRYGYTF.

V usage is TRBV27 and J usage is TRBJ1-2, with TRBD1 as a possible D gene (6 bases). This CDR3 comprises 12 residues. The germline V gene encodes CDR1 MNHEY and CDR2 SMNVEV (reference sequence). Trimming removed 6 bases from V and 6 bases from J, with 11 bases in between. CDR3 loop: CASRAQGDGYTF. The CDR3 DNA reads TGTGCCAGCAGGGCACAGGGCGATGGCTACACCTTC.

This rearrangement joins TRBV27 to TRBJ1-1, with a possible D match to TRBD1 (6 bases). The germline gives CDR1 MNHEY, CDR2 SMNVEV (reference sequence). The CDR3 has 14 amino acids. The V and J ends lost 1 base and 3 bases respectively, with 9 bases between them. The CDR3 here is CASSLWGADTEAFF. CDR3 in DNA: TGTGCCAGCAGTTTATGGGGGGCCGACACTGAAGCTTTCTTT.

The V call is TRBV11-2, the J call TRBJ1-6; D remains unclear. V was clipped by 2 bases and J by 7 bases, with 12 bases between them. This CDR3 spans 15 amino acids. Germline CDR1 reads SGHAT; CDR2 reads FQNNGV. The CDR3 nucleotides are TGTGCCAGCAGCTTACGGGGAAAGGGAAATTCACCCCTCCACTTT. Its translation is CASSLRGKGNSPLHF.

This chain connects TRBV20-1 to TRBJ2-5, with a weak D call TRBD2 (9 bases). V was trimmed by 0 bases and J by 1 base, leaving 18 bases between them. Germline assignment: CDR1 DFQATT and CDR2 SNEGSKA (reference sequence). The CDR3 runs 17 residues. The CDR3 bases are TGCAGTGCTAGAGATGGGACTAGCAGGGGGCCCCAAGAGACCCAGTACTTC. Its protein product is CSARDGTSRGPQETQYF.

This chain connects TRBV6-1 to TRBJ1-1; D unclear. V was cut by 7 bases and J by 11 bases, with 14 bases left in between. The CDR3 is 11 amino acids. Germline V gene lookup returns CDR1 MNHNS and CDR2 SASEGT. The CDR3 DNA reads TGTGCCAGCACCCGAAACCGAGAGGCTTTCTTT. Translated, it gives CASTRNREAFF.

CDR3 nucleotides: TGTGCCAGCAGCCCTGCCCAGCGGTCGTCCTACGAGCAGTACTTC. This codes for CASSPAQRSSYEQYF. The chain couples TRBV3-1 to TRBJ2-7; D is possibly TRBD2 (5 bases). The length of the CDR3 is 15 residues. Germline CDR1 is LGHDT and CDR2 is YNNKEL (reference sequence). V lost 4 bases and J 1 base, leaving 14 bases between the germline ends.